The 29 T cell receptor beta chains listed next were all sequenced from one sample in a study of resident and recirculating memory T cells in vitiligo. Produced via immunoSEQ multiplex PCR; TCRdb's table is partial and in-frame only. Of more than 70,000 clones listed, roughly nine tenths are singletons. Sequenced input: blood. Every receptor here comes from a male donor with vitiligo.

The CDR3 DNA is TGTGCCAGCGCAACTAGCGTTTGGCCCTACGAGCAGTACTTC. It codes for CASATSVWPYEQYF. This rearrangement joins TRBV6-4 to TRBJ2-7, with 7 bases lining up with TRBD2. Per the germline V gene, CDR1 is MRHNA and CDR2 is SNTAGT. The CDR3 runs to 14 residues. Trimming removed 8 bases from V and 2 bases from J; junction bases left unmatched: 9.

This clone was seen more than once but under ten times. The chain employs TRBV6-5 and TRBJ2-7; 8 bases fit TRBD1. CDR3 length: 14 residues. The germline V gene encodes CDR1 MNHEY and CDR2 SVGAGI. J was trimmed by 2 bases and V by 6 bases; bases with no gene match: 6. The CDR3 region has the DNA TGTGCCAGCAGGGGGCGACAGGGGCCCTACGAGCAGTACTTC. Amino acid sequence: CASRGRQGPYEQYF.

The rearrangement links TRBV7-9 to TRBJ1-4; possibly TRBD1 for D (5 bases). The CDR3 has 15 amino acids. Germline CDR1 and CDR2: SEHNR and FQNEAQ (reference sequence). V was clipped by 1 base and J by 6 bases, with 12 bases between them. CDR3 sequence (DNA): TGTGCCAGCAGCTTAGGGTCAGGGCAGGATGAAAAACTGTTTTTT. This sequence encodes CASSLGSGQDEKLFF.

V usage is TRBV4-1 and J usage is TRBJ2-3, with TRBD2 identical over 9 bases. The CDR3 covers 14 residues. The J segment lost 5 bases and the V segment lost 4 bases, leaving 4 bases of the junction unmatched. Germline V gene data show CDR1 as MGHRA and CDR2 as YSYEKL. As DNA, the CDR3 is TGCGCCAGCAGCCGTGGCGGGGGGGTAGATACGCAGTATTTT. Protein: CASSRGGGVDTQYF.

The CDR3 region has the DNA TGCGCCAGCAGCTTGATAGGGGGCGAGATCAATGGCTACACCTTC. Its translation: CASSLIGGEINGYTF. The chain uses TRBV5-1 and TRBJ1-2; 7 positions agree with TRBD1. The J segment lost 6 bases and the V segment lost 1 base, leaving 9 bases of the junction unmatched. The length of the CDR3 is 15 residues. Germline V gene lookup returns CDR1 SGHRS and CDR2 YFSETQ.

The rearrangement uses TRBV7-3 and TRBJ2-6; D is possibly TRBD1 (6 bases). The ends were cut back, 5 bases at V and 4 bases at J, with 12 bases in the middle. CDR3 length: 15 residues. Germline V gene lookup returns CDR1 SGHTA and CDR2 FQGTGA. The CDR3 spells CASSAQGGGANVLTF. In DNA form, the CDR3 reads TGTGCCAGCAGCGCACAGGGTGGAGGGGCCAACGTCCTGACTTTC.

The chain carries TRBV5-4 and TRBJ2-7; 7 bases align to TRBD2. This CDR3 region has 14 residues. Germline trimming cut 1 base from V and 3 bases from J; bases unmatched to any gene: 4. Germline CDR1 reads SGHNT; CDR2 reads YYREEE (reference sequence). CDR3 nucleotide sequence: TGTGCCAGCAGCTTGAGCGGGGATAGCTACGAGCAGTACTTC. It translates to CASSLSGDSYEQYF.

The chain combines TRBV7-6 with TRBJ2-5; perhaps TRBD2 as D (6 bases). The CDR3 spans 15 residues. The V gene lost 1 base and the J gene lost 0 bases, with 9 bases spanning the gap. The germline V gene has CDR1 SGHVS and CDR2 FNYEAQ. This CDR3 reads CASSLEEGYQETQYF. DNA of the CDR3: TGTGCCAGCAGCTTAGAGGAGGGGTACCAAGAGACCCAGTACTTC.

The J gene is TRBJ1-4, the V gene TRBV7-6, with a weak D call TRBD1 (5 bases). V gave up 3 bases and J gave up 2 bases, with 16 bases separating them. Germline CDR1 reads SGHVS; CDR2 reads FNYEAQ. This CDR3 comprises 17 residues. The CDR3 here is CASSFALGRDTNEKLFF. CDR3 coding DNA: TGTGCCAGCAGCTTCGCCCTGGGGAGGGACACTAATGAAAAACTGTTTTTT.

The chain employs TRBV11-2 and TRBJ1-1, with D hard to call. CDR1 and CDR2 from the germline V gene are SGHAT and FQNNGV. The CDR3 has 12 residues. V lost 5 bases, J lost 0 bases, and 4 bases lay in between. The CDR3 protein is CASSPVNTEAFF. The CDR3 region has the DNA TGTGCCAGCAGCCCGGTGAACACTGAAGCTTTCTTT. Together with reference TRBV11-2 and TRBJ1-1, the CDR3 gives the full variable domain: EAGVAQSPRYKIIEKRQSVAFWCNPISGHATLYWYQQILGQGPKLLIQFQNNGVVDDSQLPKDRFSAERLKGVDSTLKIQPAKLEDSAVYLCASSPVNTEAFFGQGTRLTVV.

This chain joins TRBV5-1 and TRBJ2-1, with 7 bases that match TRBD2. This CDR3 spans 15 amino acids. Trimming removed 1 base from V and 0 bases from J; junction bases left unmatched: 1. Per the germline V gene, CDR1 is SGHRS and CDR2 is YFSETQ. The DNA of the CDR3 is TGCGCCAGCAGCTTGTCTAGCGGCTCCTACAATGAGCAGTTCTTC. Translating gives CASSLSSGSYNEQFF.

J is TRBJ2-7 and V is TRBV28; 10 bases align to TRBD1. J was trimmed by 7 bases and V by 5 bases; bases with no gene match: 17. CDR1 and CDR2 (germline): MDHEN, SYDVKM. The CDR3 is made up of 17 amino acids. The CDR3 loop is CASSPSTGGFLSGEQYF. The CDR3 nucleotides read TGTGCCAGCAGTCCGTCGACAGGGGGCTTTTTATCGGGAGAGCAGTACTTC.

This clone appeared a single time. This sequence joins TRBV7-6 and TRBJ2-1, with TRBD2 matching 9 bases. The J segment lost 7 bases and the V segment lost 4 bases, leaving 11 bases of the junction unmatched. Germline CDR1 is SGHVS and CDR2 is FNYEAQ. CDR3 length: 16 amino acids. CDR3: CASSSRWAGGRNEQFF. The CDR3 DNA follows: TGTGCCAGCAGCTCCCGGTGGGCGGGAGGGAGAAATGAGCAGTTCTTC.

This rearrangement joins TRBV9 to TRBJ2-2, with D possibly TRBD2 on 6 matching bases. The V and J ends lost 3 bases and 1 base respectively, with 16 bases between them. The CDR3 is 17 residues long. Germline V gene data show CDR1 as SGDLS and CDR2 as YYNGEE. The CDR3 DNA reads TGTGCCAGCAGCGGGCGGGACCACCGGATGAACACCGGGGAGCTGTTTTTT. Its protein is CASSGRDHRMNTGELFF.

This clone was detected once. The chain employs TRBV19 and TRBJ1-2; D call uncertain. Per the germline V gene, CDR1 is LNHDA and CDR2 is SQIVND (reference sequence). The CDR3 length is 14 residues. Trimming took 6 bases from V and 0 from J, leaving 11 bases between them. The CDR3 nucleotides read TGTGCCAGTAGGGAGCAGCGGACTAACTATGGCTACACCTTC. Protein product: CASREQRTNYGYTF. Using reference TRBV19 and TRBJ1-2 for the parts outside the CDR3, the full variable domain is DGGITQSPKYLFRKEGQNVTLSCEQNLNHDAMYWYRQDPGQGLRLIYYSQIVNDFQKGDIAEGYSVSREKKESFPLTVTSAQKNPTAFYLCASREQRTNYGYTFGSGTRLTVV.

CDR3 DNA sequence: TGCAGCGTCCGGGACTGGGGGACTGAAGCTTTCTTT. This encodes CSVRDWGTEAFF. This chain joins TRBV29-1 and TRBJ1-1; D might be TRBD1 (5 bases). This CDR3 has 12 residues. CDR1 is SQVTM, CDR2 ANQGSEA, per germline. V was cut by 6 bases and J by 5 bases, with 13 bases left in between.

This clone was found once. The chain combines TRBV15 with TRBJ1-5; TRBD1 matches 7 bases. Trimming cost V 0 bases and J 3 bases; bases outside gene matches: 14. CDR3 length: 19 residues. Germline V lookup: CDR1 LNHNV, CDR2 YYDKDF (reference sequence). The CDR3 region is CATSRERAQGIWDNQPQHF. The CDR3 DNA follows: TGTGCCACCAGCAGAGAAAGGGCACAGGGGATTTGGGACAATCAGCCCCAGCATTTT.

The J gene is TRBJ2-3, the V gene TRBV6-1, with D perhaps TRBD1 (5 bases). This CDR3 has 14 residues. V was cut by 7 bases and J by 4 bases, with 15 bases left in between. Germline lookup yields CDR1 MNHNS and CDR2 SASEGT. The CDR3 region has the DNA TGTGCCAGCAAGTGGGGCGTAGAGGCAGATACGCAGTATTTT. Its translation is CASKWGVEADTQYF.

The V gene is TRBV7-3, the J gene TRBJ2-3, with D maybe TRBD2 (6 bases). Trimming removed 3 bases at V and 0 bases at J, with 10 bases between. The CDR3 has 15 amino acids. Germline V CDR1 and CDR2: SGHTA, FQGTGA. The DNA of the CDR3 is TGTGCCAGCAGCTTGCAGGGAGGTAGCACAGATACGCAGTATTTT. Translation: CASSLQGGSTDTQYF.

By sample share, this clone is medium-sized. The chain recombines TRBV28 with TRBJ2-1; D remains unclear. This CDR3 is 16 amino acids long. V gave up 5 bases and J gave up 2 bases, with 16 bases separating them. The germline V gene encodes CDR1 MDHEN and CDR2 SYDVKM. CDR3 in DNA: TGTGCCAGCAGTCCAAACCCCCGGCTAGCCTACAATGAGCAGTTCTTC. Translation gives CASSPNPRLAYNEQFF.

V usage is TRBV4-2 and J usage is TRBJ1-5; D uncertain. Trimming removed 3 bases from V and 2 bases from J, with 8 bases in between. The CDR3 totals 14 residues. The V gene's germline CDR1 is LGHNA and CDR2 YNFKEQ. In DNA form, the CDR3 reads TGTGCCAGCAGCCAGTTCGCGGGCAATCAGCCCCAGCATTTT. This sequence encodes CASSQFAGNQPQHF.

The chain carries TRBV5-1 and TRBJ2-1; 7 bases match TRBD2. The CDR3 length is 15 residues. Germline values: CDR1 SGHRS, CDR2 YFSETQ. Trimming took 4 bases from V and 5 from J; bases not matched to a gene: 9. The CDR3 nucleotides read TGCGCCAGCAGCCCTCGGGAGGTAGGAAACAATGAGCAGTTCTTC. Translation: CASSPREVGNNEQFF.

This clone was detected once. The chain has TRBV19 and TRBJ1-5; weak D call: TRBD1 (6 bases). The CDR3 contains 18 residues. Trimming shortened V by 1 base and J by 3 bases, and 19 bases separated the two germline ends. Germline V lookup: CDR1 LNHDA, CDR2 SQIVND (reference sequence). This CDR3 reads CASSIGWGGGKDNQPQHF. CDR3 sequence (DNA): TGTGCCAGTAGTATAGGTTGGGGAGGGGGGAAGGACAATCAGCCCCAGCATTTT.

The chain carries TRBV7-8 and TRBJ2-2, with D possibly TRBD2 on 7 matching bases. Germline V gene sequence: CDR1 SGHVS, CDR2 FQNEAQ. V lost 5 bases, J lost 0 bases, and 16 bases lay in between. The CDR3 has 17 residues. This CDR3 reads CASSLTGGKSNTGELFF. The CDR3 DNA reads as TGTGCCAGCAGCCTCACGGGGGGCAAATCGAACACCGGGGAGCTGTTTTTT.

This sequence joins TRBV28 and TRBJ1-5, with TRBD1 matching over 10 bases. After removal of 6 bases from V and 6 bases from J, the junction contained 8 bases not matched to a gene. Germline CDR1 MDHEN, CDR2 SYDVKM. This CDR3 has 15 amino acids. In nucleotides, the CDR3 is TGTGCCAGCAGCCTGGGACAGGGGTATTTTCAGCCCCAGCATTTT. Encoded protein: CASSLGQGYFQPQHF.

This rearrangement joins TRBV19 to TRBJ1-5, with D hard to call. From germline, CDR1 is LNHDA and CDR2 SQIVND (reference sequence). V was clipped by 4 bases and J by 0 bases, with 13 bases between them. This CDR3 is 16 amino acids long. The CDR3 reads CASSTLTILSNQPQHF. CDR3 sequence (DNA): TGTGCCAGTAGTACCCTGACTATACTTAGCAATCAGCCCCAGCATTTT.

In the case of this clone: This same CDR3 is encoded by further DNA sequences in the sample. The V and J genes are TRBV5-1 and TRBJ1-1; TRBD1 might be the D (6 bases). This CDR3 contains 13 residues. Germline lookup yields CDR1 SGHRS and CDR2 YFSETQ. V was clipped by 2 bases and J by 3 bases, with 8 bases between them. For the CDR3, the DNA is TGCGCCAGCAGCTTCAAGGGGGACACTGAAGCTTTCTTT. Protein sequence: CASSFKGDTEAFF.

The J gene is TRBJ2-1, the V gene TRBV18, with unresolved D. Per the germline V gene, CDR1 is KGHSH and CDR2 is LQKENI. Trimming removed 1 base from V and 7 bases from J, with 11 bases in between. The CDR3 totals 14 residues. In nucleotides, the CDR3 is TGTGCCAGCTCACCACAGACTGGCGAGAATGAGCAGTTCTTC. Its protein product is CASSPQTGENEQFF. The full variable domain, its missing parts supplied by reference TRBV18 and TRBJ2-1, is NAGVMQNPRHLVRRRGQEARLRCSPMKGHSHVYWYRQLPEEGLKFMVYLQKENIIDESGMPKERFSAEFPKEGPSILRIQQVVRGDSAAYFCASSPQTGENEQFFGPGTRLTVL.

CDR3 nucleotide sequence: TGTGCCAGCAGTGAATACCTACAGACCCCAACTAATGAAAAACTGTTTTTT. Translation gives CASSEYLQTPTNEKLFF. This chain joins TRBV6-1 and TRBJ1-4; no reliable D call. The V and J ends lost 2 bases and 0 bases respectively, with 13 bases between them. Per the germline V gene, CDR1 is MNHNS and CDR2 is SASEGT. The CDR3 has 17 residues.